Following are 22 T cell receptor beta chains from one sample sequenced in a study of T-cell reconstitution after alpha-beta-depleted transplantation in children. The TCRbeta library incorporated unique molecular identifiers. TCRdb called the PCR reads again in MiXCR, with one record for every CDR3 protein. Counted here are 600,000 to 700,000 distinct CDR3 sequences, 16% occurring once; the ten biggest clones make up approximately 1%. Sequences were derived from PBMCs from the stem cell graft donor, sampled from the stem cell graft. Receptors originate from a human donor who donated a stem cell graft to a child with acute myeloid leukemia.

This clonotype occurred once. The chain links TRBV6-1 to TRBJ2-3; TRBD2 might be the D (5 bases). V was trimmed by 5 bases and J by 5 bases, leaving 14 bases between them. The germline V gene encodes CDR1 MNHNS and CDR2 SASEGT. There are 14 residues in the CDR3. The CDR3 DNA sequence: TGTGCCAGCAGTCGGATCTTTCGGGGAGATACGCAGTATTTT. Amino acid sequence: CASSRIFRGDTQYF.

CDR3 sequence reads: CASSLSGPGPQHF. Written as DNA, the CDR3 is TGTGCCAGCAGCCTGTCGGGCCCTGGGCCCCAGCATTTT. This chain joins TRBV5-6 and TRBJ1-5, with D unresolved. Trimming removed 4 bases from V and 9 bases from J, with 14 bases in between. The CDR3 is 13 residues long. Germline CDR1 is SGHDT and CDR2 is YYEEEE.

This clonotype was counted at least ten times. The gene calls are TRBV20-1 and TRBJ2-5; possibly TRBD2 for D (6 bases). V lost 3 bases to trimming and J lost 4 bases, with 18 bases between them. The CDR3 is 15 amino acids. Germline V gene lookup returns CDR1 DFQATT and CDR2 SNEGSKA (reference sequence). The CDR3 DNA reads TGCAGTGCTAGCAGGCGGGGCCAGGTCAGAGAGACCCAGTACTTC. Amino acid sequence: CSASRRGQVRETQYF.

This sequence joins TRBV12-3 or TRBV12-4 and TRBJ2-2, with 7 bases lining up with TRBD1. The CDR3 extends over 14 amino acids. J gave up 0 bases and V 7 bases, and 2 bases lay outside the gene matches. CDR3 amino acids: CASKGAPNTGELFF. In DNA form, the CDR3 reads TGTGCCAGCAAGGGGGCGCCGAACACCGGGGAGCTGTTTTTT.

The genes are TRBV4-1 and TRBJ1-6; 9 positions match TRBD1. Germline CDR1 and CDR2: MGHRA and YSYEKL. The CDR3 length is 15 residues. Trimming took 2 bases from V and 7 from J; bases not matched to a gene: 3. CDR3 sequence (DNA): TGCGCCAGCAGCCAATGGGACAGGGAGAATTCACCCCTCCACTTT. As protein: CASSQWDRENSPLHF.

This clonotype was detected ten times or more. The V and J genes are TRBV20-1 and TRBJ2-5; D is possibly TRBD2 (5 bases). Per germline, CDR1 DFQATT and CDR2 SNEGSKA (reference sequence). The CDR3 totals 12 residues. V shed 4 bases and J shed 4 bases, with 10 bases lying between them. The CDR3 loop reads CSAIPEGETQYF. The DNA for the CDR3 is TGCAGTGCTATACCAGAGGGAGAGACCCAGTACTTC.

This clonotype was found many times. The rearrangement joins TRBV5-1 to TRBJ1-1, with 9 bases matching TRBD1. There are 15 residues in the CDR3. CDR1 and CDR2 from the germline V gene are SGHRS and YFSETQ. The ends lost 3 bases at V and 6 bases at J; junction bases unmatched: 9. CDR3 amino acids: CASSSQVDRGSEAFF. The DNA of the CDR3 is TGCGCCAGCAGCTCCCAGGTAGACAGGGGGTCTGAAGCTTTCTTT.

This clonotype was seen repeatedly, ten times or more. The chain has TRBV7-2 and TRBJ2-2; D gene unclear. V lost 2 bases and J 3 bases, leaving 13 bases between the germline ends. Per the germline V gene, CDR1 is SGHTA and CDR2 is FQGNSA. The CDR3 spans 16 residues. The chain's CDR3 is CASSLNLGRDTGELFF. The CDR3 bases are TGTGCCAGCAGCTTAAATTTGGGCCGAGACACCGGGGAGCTGTTTTTT. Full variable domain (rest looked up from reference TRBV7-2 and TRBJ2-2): GAGVSQSPSNKVTEKGKDVELRCDPISGHTALYWYRQSLGQGLEFLIYFQGNSAPDKSGLPSDRFSAERTGGSVSTLTIQRTQQEDSAVYLCASSLNLGRDTGELFFGEGSRLTVL.

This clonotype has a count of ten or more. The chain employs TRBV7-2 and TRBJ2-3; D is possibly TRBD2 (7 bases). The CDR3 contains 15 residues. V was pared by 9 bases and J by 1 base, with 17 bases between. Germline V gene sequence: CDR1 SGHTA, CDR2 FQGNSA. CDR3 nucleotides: TGTGCCAGTACTAGAGGGGGGGCAGGCACAGATACGCAGTATTTT. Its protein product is CASTRGGAGTDTQYF.

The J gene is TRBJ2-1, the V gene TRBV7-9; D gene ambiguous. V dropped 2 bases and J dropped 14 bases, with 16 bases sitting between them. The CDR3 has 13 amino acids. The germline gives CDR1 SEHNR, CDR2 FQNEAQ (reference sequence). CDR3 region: CASSLLGVPNKFF. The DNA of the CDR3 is TGTGCCAGCAGCTTACTCGGTGTGCCCAACAAGTTCTTC.

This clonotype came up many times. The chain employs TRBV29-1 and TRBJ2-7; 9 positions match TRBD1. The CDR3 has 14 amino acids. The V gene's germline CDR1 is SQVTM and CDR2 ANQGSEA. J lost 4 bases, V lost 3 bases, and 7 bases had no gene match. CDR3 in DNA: TGCAGCGTTGAGGGGGGACAGGGTGGATACGAGCAGTACTTC. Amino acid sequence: CSVEGGQGGYEQYF.

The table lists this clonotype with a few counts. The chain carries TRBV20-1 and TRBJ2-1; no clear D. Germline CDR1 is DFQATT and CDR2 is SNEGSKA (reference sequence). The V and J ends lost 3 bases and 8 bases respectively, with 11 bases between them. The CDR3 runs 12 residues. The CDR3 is CSARPPGYEQFF. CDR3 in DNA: TGCAGTGCTAGGCCCCCGGGCTATGAGCAGTTCTTC.

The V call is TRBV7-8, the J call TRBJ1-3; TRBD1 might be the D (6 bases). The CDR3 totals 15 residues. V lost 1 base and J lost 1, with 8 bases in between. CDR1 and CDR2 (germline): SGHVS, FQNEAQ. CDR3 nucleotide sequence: TGTGCCAGCAGCTTAGAGGGGGTATCTGGAAACACCATATATTTT. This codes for CASSLEGVSGNTIYF.

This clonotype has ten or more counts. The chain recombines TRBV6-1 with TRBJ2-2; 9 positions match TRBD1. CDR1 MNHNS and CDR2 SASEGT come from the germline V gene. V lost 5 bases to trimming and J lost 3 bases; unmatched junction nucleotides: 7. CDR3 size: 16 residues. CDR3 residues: CASSPWTGDDTGELFF. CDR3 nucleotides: TGTGCCAGCAGTCCCTGGACAGGGGACGACACCGGGGAGCTGTTTTTT.

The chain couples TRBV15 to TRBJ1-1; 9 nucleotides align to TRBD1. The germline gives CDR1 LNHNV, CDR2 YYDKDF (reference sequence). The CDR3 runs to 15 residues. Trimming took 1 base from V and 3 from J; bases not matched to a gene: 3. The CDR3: CATSRAGTGYTEAFF. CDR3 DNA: TGTGCCACCAGCAGAGCCGGGACAGGGTACACTGAAGCTTTCTTT. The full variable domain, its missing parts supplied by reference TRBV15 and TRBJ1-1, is DAMVIQNPRYQVTQFGKPVTLSCSQTLNHNVMYWYQQKSSQAPKLLFHYYDKDFNNEADTPDNFQSRRPNTSFCFLDIRSPGLGDTAMYLCATSRAGTGYTEAFFGQGTRLTVV.

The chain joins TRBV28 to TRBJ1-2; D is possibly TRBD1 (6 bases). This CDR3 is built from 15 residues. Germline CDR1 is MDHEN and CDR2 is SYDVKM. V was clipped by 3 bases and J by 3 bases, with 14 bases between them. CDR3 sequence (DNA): TGTGCCAGCAGTTTTGTCGGACAGATTTACTATGGCTACACCTTC. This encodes CASSFVGQIYYGYTF.

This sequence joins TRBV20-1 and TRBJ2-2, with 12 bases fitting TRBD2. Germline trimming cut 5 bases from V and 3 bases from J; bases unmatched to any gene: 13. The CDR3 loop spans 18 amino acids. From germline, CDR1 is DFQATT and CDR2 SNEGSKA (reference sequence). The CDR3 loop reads CSASPLAGGPRDTGELFF. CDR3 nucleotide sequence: TGCAGTGCTTCGCCTCTAGCGGGGGGGCCTCGGGACACCGGGGAGCTGTTTTTT.

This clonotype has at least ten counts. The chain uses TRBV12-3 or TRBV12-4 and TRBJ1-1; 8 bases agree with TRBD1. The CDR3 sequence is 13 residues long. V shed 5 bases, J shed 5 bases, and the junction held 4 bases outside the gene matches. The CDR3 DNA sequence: TGTGCCAGCAGTCAGGGGGCGCGTACTGAAGCTTTCTTT. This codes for CASSQGARTEAFF.

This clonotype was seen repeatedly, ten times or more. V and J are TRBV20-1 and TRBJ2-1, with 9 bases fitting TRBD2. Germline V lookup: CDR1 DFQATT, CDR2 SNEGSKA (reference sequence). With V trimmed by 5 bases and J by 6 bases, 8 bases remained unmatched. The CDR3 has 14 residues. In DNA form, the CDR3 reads TGCAGTGCTCCGGATAGCGGGGGCCCCAATGAGCAGTTCTTC. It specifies CSAPDSGGPNEQFF.

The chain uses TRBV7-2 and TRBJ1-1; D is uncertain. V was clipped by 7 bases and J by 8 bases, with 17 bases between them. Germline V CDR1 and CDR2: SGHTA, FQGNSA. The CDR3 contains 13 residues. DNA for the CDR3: TGTGCCAGCACCCAGTGGCCGCCGAGCGAAGCTTTCTTT. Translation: CASTQWPPSEAFF. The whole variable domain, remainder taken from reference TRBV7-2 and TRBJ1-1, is GAGVSQSPSNKVTEKGKDVELRCDPISGHTALYWYRQSLGQGLEFLIYFQGNSAPDKSGLPSDRFSAERTGGSVSTLTIQRTQQEDSAVYLCASTQWPPSEAFFGQGTRLTVV.

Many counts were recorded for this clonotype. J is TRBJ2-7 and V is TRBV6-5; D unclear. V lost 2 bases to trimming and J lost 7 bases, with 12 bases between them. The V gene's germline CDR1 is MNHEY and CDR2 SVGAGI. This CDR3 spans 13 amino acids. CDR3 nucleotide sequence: TGTGCCAGCAGTTACGGCCCGAGGAGTGAGCAGTACTTC. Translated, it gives CASSYGPRSEQYF.

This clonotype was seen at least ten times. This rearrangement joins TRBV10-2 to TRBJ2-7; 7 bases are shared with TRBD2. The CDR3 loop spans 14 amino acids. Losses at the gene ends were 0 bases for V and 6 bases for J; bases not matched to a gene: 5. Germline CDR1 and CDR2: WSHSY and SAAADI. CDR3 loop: CASSESPGRGEQYV. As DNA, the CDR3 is TGCGCCAGCAGTGAGTCGCCAGGGAGGGGCGAGCAGTACGTC.